This paragraph covers one TCR beta chain sequence. The antigen remains undetermined. From germline, CDR1 is MNHEY and CDR2 SMNVEV (reference sequence). This CDR3 has 18 amino acids. V was pared by 3 bases and J by 1 base, with 21 bases between. This record comes from a study of cytomegalovirus exposure and HLA in healthy donors. Overall study results and limits: The study reported that TCR beta sequences accurately predicted HLA-A and HLA-B alleles in most subjects. Reportedly, diagnosis of cytomegalovirus status by the classifier showed high specificity and sensitivity. Donor immune exposure was known only as CMV serostatus.

The PCR had 60 Vbeta and 13 Jbeta primers. Libraries were prepared by immunoSEQ multiplex PCR; TCRdb keeps only in-frame clonotypes and omits some of them. The sample shows about 170,000 clones, 76% of them seen only once. This TCR came from a female donor in good health and CMV-seronegative. Source material: PBMCs. The chain joins TRBV27 to TRBJ1-1; D is perhaps TRBD1 (5 bases). The CDR3 is CASSFSSYMGLRNTEAFF. Written as DNA, the CDR3 is TGTGCCAGCAGTTTCAGTTCCTATATGGGACTGAGGAACACTGAAGCTTTCTTT.